This TCR beta chain comes out of a study of T-cell reconstitution after alpha-beta-depleted transplantation in children. TCRbeta library construction was performed incorporating unique molecular identifiers. TCRdb called the PCR reads again in MiXCR, with one record for every CDR3 protein. The sample records approximately 400,000 distinct CDR3 sequences, around 16% being singletons. Germline lookup yields CDR1 SGHKS and CDR2 YYEKEE (reference sequence). CDR3 length: 13 residues. This clonotype was recorded a few times. Sequence at one end of the junction differs from germline and may be a read error. Here the sequenced sample was PBMCs, mostly from graft donor cells, taken 360 days after TCRalphabeta/CD19-depleted stem cell transplant. This chain uses TRBV5-5 with TRBJ2-1; D gene ambiguous. The TCR comes from a boy in the first two years of life who had a stem cell transplant for Wiskott-Aldrich syndrome, so the T cells may come from the graft donor. This chain's CDR3 is CASSLADNNEQFF. CDR3 bases: TGTGCCAGCAGCTTGGCCGATAACAACGAGCAGTTCTTC. Variable domain in full (rest from reference TRBV5-5 and TRBJ2-1): DAGVTQSPTHLIKTRGQQVTLRCSPISGHKSVSWYQQVLGQGPQFIFQYYEKEERGRGNFPDRFSARQFPNYSSELNVNALLLGDSALYLCASSLADNNEQFFGPGTRLTVL.